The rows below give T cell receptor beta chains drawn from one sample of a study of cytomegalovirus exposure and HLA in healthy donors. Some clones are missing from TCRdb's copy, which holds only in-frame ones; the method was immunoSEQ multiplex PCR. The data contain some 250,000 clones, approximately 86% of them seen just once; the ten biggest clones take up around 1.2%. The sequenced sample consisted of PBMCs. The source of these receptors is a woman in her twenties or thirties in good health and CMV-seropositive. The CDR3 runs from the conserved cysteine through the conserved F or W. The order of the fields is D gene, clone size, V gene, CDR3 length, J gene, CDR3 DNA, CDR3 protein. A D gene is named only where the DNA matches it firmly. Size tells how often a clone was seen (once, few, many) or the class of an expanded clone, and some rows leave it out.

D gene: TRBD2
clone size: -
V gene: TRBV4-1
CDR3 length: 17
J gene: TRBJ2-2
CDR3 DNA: TGCGCCAGCAGCCTACTTCTAGCGGGAGAGGACACCGGGGAGCTGTTTTTT
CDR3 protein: CASSLLLAGEDTGELFF

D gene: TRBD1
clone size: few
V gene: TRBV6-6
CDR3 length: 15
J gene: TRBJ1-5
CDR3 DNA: TGTGCCAGCAGTTACGTCGGACAGGGAGGTCAGCCCCAGCATTTT
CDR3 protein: CASSYVGQGGQPQHF

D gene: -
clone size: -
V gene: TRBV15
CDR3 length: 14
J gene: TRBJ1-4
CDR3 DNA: TGTGCCACCAGCAGAGGACACAGTAATGAAAAACTGTTTTTT
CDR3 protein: CATSRGHSNEKLFF

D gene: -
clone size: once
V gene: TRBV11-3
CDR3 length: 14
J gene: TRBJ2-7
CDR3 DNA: TGTGCCAGCAGCGTAGGGGGGGTCTCCTACGAGCAGTACTTC
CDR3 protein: CASSVGGVSYEQYF

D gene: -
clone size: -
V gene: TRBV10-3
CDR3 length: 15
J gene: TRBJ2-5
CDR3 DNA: TGTGCCATCAGTGCCTCTCGACGGGACCAAGAGACCCAGTACTTC
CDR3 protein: CAISASRRDQETQYF

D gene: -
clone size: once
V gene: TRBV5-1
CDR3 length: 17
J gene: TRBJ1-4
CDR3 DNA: TGCGCCAGCAGCTCACTCCCCCTACAGTCAACGAAGGAAAAACTGTTTTTT
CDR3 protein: CASSSLPLQSTKEKLFF

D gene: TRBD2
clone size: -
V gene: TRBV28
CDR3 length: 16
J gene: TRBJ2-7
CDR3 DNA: TGTGCCAGCAGTTCGCCGGGACTAGCGGGAGTCTACGAGCAGTACTTC
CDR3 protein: CASSSPGLAGVYEQYF

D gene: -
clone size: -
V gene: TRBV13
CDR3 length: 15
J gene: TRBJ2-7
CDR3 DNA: TGTGCCAGCAGCCAGGCCGGGACTTACTCCTACGAGCAGTACTTC
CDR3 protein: CASSQAGTYSYEQYF

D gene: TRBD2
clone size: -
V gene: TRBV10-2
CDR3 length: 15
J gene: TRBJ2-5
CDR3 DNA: TGCGCCAGCAGTTCTACCCTAGCGGGAGCGGAGACCCAGTACTTC
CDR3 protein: CASSSTLAGAETQYF

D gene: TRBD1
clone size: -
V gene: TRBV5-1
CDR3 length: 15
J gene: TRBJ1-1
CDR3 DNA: TGCGCCAGCAGCCCTGGGGCAGGGGGCATCACTGAAGCTTTCTTT
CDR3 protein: CASSPGAGGITEAFF

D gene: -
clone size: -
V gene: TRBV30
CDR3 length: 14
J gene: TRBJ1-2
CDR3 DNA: TGTGCCTGGAGTGTGGAGGACAGTGACTATGGCTACACCTTC
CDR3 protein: CAWSVEDSDYGYTF

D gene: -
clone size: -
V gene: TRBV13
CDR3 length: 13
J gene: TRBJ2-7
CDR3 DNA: TGTGCCAGCAGCGGACGACTAGGCTACGAGCAGTACTTC
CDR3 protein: CASSGRLGYEQYF

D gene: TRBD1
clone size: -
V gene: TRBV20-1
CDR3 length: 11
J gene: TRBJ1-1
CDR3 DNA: TGCAGTGCGACAGGGATCTCTGAAGCTTTCTTT
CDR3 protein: CSATGISEAFF

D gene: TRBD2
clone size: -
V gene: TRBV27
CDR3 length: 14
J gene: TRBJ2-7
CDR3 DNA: TGTGCCAGCAGTTTGGTAGCGGGGAACTACGAGCAGTACTTC
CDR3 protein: CASSLVAGNYEQYF

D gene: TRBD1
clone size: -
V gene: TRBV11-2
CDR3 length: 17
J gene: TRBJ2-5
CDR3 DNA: TGTGCCAGCAGCTCGGCGTTCTCCGGGACAGATAAAGAGACCCAGTACTTC
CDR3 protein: CASSSAFSGTDKETQYF

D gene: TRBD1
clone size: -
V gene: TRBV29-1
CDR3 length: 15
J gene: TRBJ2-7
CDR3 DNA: TGCAGCGTTGGCGGACAGGGAGGTAACCTGTACGAGCAGTACTTC
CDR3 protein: CSVGGQGGNLYEQYF

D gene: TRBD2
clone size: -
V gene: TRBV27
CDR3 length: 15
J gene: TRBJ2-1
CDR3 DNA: TGTGCCAGCAGTTTAGCGGGAGTCCTCTACAATGAGCAGTTCTTC
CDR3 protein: CASSLAGVLYNEQFF

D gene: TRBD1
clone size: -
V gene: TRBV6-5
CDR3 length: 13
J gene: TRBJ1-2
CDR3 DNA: TGTGCCAGGGGACAGGGGGCGTGGTATGGCTACACCTTC
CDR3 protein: CARGQGAWYGYTF

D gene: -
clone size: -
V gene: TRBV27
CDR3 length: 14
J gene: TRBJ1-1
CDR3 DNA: TGTGCCAGCAGTTTATTCGGCGGCTACACTGAAGCTTTCTTT
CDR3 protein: CASSLFGGYTEAFF

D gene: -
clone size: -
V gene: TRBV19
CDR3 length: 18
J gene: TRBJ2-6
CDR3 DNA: TGTGCCAGTATCATTCTTAGGCAGGGGGGCTCGGGGGCCAACGTCCTGACTTTC
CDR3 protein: CASIILRQGGSGANVLTF

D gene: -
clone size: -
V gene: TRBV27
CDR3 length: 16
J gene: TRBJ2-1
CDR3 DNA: TGTGCCAGCAGTTTAAAGCAGGGTGGGAAGTACAATGAGCAGTTCTTC
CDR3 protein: CASSLKQGGKYNEQFF

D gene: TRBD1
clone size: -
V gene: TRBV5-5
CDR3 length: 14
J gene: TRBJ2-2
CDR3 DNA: TGTGCCAGCAGAATTACAGGGGCAATCGGGGAGCTGTTTTTT
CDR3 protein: CASRITGAIGELFF

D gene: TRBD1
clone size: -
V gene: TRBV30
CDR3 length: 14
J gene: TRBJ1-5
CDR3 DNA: TGTGCCTGGAGTGATAGACAGGGGGATCAGCCCCAGCATTTT
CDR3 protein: CAWSDRQGDQPQHF

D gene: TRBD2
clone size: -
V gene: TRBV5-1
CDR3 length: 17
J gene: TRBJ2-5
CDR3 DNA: TGCGCCAGCAGCGACGGACTAGCGGGAGATGGGGGAGAGACCCAGTACTTC
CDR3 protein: CASSDGLAGDGGETQYF

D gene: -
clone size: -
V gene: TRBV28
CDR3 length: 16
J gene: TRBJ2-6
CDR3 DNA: TGTGCCAGCAGTTTATTCAGGGCCTCTGGGGCCAACGTCCTGACTTTC
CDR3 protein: CASSLFRASGANVLTF

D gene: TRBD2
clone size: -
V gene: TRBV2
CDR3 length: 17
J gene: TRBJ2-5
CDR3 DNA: TGTGCCTACGTGGGGGCTAGCGGGTATCCCTCGTCCGAGACCCAGTACTTC
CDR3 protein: CAYVGASGYPSSETQYF

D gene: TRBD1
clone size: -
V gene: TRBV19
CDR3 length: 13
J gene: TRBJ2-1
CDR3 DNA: TGTGCCAGTAGGCGACAGGGAGAGAATGAGCAGTTCTTC
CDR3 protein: CASRRQGENEQFF

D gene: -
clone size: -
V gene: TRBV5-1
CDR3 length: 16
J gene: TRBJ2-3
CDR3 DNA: TGCGCCAGCAGCTACCCACCGGCGGGAATCACAGATACGCAGTATTTT
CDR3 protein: CASSYPPAGITDTQYF

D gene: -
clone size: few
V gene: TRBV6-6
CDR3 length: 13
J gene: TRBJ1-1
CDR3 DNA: TGTGCCAGCAGTAGCAGGGTGAACACTGAAGCTTTCTTT
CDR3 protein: CASSSRVNTEAFF

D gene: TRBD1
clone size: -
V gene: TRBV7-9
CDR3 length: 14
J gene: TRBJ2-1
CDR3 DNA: TGTGCCAGCAGCATCCAGGGGGTTTACAATGAGCAGTTCTTC
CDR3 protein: CASSIQGVYNEQFF

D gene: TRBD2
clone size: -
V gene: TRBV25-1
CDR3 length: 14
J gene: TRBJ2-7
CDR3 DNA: TGTGCCAGCAGTGGACCGGGACTAGCGGGCGAGCAGTACTTC
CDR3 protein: CASSGPGLAGEQYF